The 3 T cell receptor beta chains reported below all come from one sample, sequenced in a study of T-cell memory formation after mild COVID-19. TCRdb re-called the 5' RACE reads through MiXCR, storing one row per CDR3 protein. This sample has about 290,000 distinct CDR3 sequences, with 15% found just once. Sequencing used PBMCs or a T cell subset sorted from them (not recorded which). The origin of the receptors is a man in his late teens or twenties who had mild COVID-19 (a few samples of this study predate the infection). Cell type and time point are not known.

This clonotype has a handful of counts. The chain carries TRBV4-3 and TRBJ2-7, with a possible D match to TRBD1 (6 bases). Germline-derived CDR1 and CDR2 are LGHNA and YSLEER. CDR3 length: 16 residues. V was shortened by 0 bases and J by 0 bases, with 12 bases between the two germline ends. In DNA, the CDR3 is TGCGCCAGCAGCCAAGATCAGGGGATGGGCTCCTACGAGCAGTACTTC. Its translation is CASSQDQGMGSYEQYF.

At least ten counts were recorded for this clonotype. In DNA form, the CDR3 reads TGCGCCAGCAGCTCCGACCCAAACAATGAGCAGTTCTTC. Its translation: CASSSDPNNEQFF. This rearrangement joins TRBV5-1 to TRBJ2-1; D is undetermined. Trimming left V 3 bases short and J 5 bases short, with 9 bases between. The CDR3 spans 13 residues. CDR1 and CDR2 from the germline V gene are SGHRS and YFSETQ.

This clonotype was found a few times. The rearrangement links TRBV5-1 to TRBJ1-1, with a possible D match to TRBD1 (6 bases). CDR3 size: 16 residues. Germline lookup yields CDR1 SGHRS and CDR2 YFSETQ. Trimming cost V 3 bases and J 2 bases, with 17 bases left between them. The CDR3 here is CASSSSQGMGNTEAFF. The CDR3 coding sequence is TGCGCCAGCAGCTCCTCACAGGGCATGGGCAACACTGAAGCTTTCTTT. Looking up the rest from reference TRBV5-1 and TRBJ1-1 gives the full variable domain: KAGVTQTPRYLIKTRGQQVTLSCSPISGHRSVSWYQQTPGQGLQFLFEYFSETQRNKGNFPGRFSGRQFSNSRSEMNVSTLELGDSALYLCASSSSQGMGNTEAFFGQGTRLTVV.